The 18 T cell receptor beta chains below were found in one sample sequenced in a study of cytomegalovirus exposure and HLA in healthy donors (dated by TCRdb to about 2017). Library generation was performed with the immunoSEQ multiplex PCR assay. For the multiplex PCR, a mixture combining 60 forward primers for TCR Vbeta segments and 13 reverse primers for TCR Jbeta segments was used. TCRdb took over this immuneACCESS table, retaining in-frame rearrangements with V and J assigned. Such tables are incomplete; in checked studies, under half of the missing clones stem from an unresolved V gene, and the remainder is unexplained. Counted in this sample were around 170,000 clones; just under 80% of them appeared once. Clones ranked in the top ten supply 1% of the sample. Sample: PBMCs. The receptors shown here come from a woman aged 45-59 years in good health and CMV-seropositive.

The V gene is TRBV5-1, the J gene TRBJ2-5, with a possible D match to TRBD2 (6 bases). The CDR3 length is 12 residues. The V gene lost 3 bases and the J gene lost 4 bases, with 7 bases spanning the gap. Germline V gene lookup returns CDR1 SGHRS and CDR2 YFSETQ. CDR3 in amino acids: CASSSGGETQYF. Written as DNA, the CDR3 is TGCGCCAGCAGCTCCGGGGGAGAGACCCAGTACTTC. The full variable domain, with the rest looked up from reference TRBV5-1 and TRBJ2-5, is KAGVTQTPRYLIKTRGQQVTLSCSPISGHRSVSWYQQTPGQGLQFLFEYFSETQRNKGNFPGRFSGRQFSNSRSEMNVSTLELGDSALYLCASSSGGETQYFGPGTRLLVL.

The V and J genes are TRBV5-1 and TRBJ2-7, with a possible D match to TRBD1 (6 bases). The CDR3 spans 14 residues. The V gene's germline CDR1 is SGHRS and CDR2 YFSETQ. Trimming took off 0 bases at V and 6 bases at J, with 13 bases between the two ends. CDR3 sequence: CASSLGQEVREQYF. The CDR3 bases are TGCGCCAGCAGCTTGGGACAGGAGGTACGCGAGCAGTACTTC.

On this clone itself: Other DNA sequences in the same sample also yield this CDR3. The chain joins TRBV2 to TRBJ2-5; the D is unclear. Trimming took off 5 bases at V and 2 bases at J, with 3 bases between the two ends. Germline values: CDR1 SNHLY, CDR2 FYNNEI. The CDR3 consists of 11 residues. The CDR3 coding sequence is TGTGCCAGCAGTCCTCAAGAGACCCAGTACTTC. It translates to CASSPQETQYF.

V is TRBV28 and J is TRBJ1-1; D gene unclear. Trimming took 2 bases from V and 3 from J, leaving 4 bases between them. The germline gives CDR1 MDHEN, CDR2 SYDVKM. The CDR3 sequence is 12 residues long. CDR3 region: CASSLSDTEAFF. In DNA, the CDR3 is TGTGCCAGCAGTTTAAGCGACACTGAAGCTTTCTTT.

The genes are TRBV7-3 and TRBJ2-1; D gene uncertain. The CDR3 contains 13 residues. Germline CDR1 SGHTA, CDR2 FQGTGA. V lost 2 bases to trimming and J lost 4 bases, with 6 bases between them. The CDR3 bases are TGTGCCAGCAGCTTACAGGCGTACAATGAGCAGTTCTTC. The encoded protein is CASSLQAYNEQFF.

The CDR3 sequence: CASSQGLKGGSGKLFF. As DNA, the CDR3 is TGCGCCAGCAGCCAAGGATTAAAAGGGGGTTCTGGAAAACTGTTTTTT. This chain links TRBV4-3 with TRBJ1-4, with D maybe TRBD1 (6 bases). Germline V gene sequence: CDR1 LGHNA, CDR2 YSLEER. V was trimmed by 1 base and J by 10 bases, leaving 19 bases between them. This CDR3 has 16 residues.

The chain combines TRBV2 with TRBJ1-4; D unresolved. The CDR3 is made up of 16 amino acids. Germline CDR1 SNHLY, CDR2 FYNNEI. The V gene lost 7 bases and the J gene lost 0 bases, with 15 bases spanning the gap. In nucleotides, the CDR3 is TGTGCCAGCAACACCGGAGGGCCAGCAACTAATGAAAAACTGTTTTTT. Translating it yields CASNTGGPATNEKLFF.

The chain has TRBV25-1 and TRBJ2-1, with TRBD2 matching over 10 bases. The CDR3 is made up of 16 amino acids. The ends lost 4 bases at V and 1 base at J; junction bases unmatched: 4. Germline values: CDR1 MGHDK, CDR2 SYGVNS. The CDR3 nucleotides are TGTGCCAGCAGTGGCCTACTAGCGGGATCCTACAATGAGCAGTTCTTC. This codes for CASSGLLAGSYNEQFF.

The chain uses TRBV7-2 and TRBJ1-1; TRBD1 matches 10 bases. Germline CDR1 and CDR2: SGHTA and FQGNSA. V lost 3 bases to trimming and J lost 5 bases; unmatched junction nucleotides: 9. The CDR3 has 16 residues. The CDR3 DNA sequence: TGTGCCAGCAGCTTCCGGGACAGGGGAGGAGGTACTGAAGCTTTCTTT. Translating it yields CASSFRDRGGGTEAFF.

This chain connects TRBV15 to TRBJ2-2, with D perhaps TRBD2 (5 bases). The ends were cut back, 7 bases at V and 4 bases at J, with 16 bases in the middle. In germline, CDR1 is LNHNV, CDR2 YYDKDF (reference sequence). The CDR3 is made up of 15 amino acids. As DNA, the CDR3 is TGTGCCACCAATAGGGTCGGGATTGGCACCGGGGAGCTGTTTTTT. Translating it yields CATNRVGIGTGELFF. The entire variable domain, with the rest obtained from reference TRBV15 and TRBJ2-2, is as follows: DAMVIQNPRYQVTQFGKPVTLSCSQTLNHNVMYWYQQKSSQAPKLLFHYYDKDFNNEADTPDNFQSRRPNTSFCFLDIRSPGLGDTAMYLCATNRVGIGTGELFFGEGSRLTVL.

V is TRBV7-3 and J is TRBJ2-1, with D maybe TRBD2 (7 bases). Germline CDR1 is SGHTA and CDR2 is FQGTGA. Trimming left V 1 base short and J 2 bases short, with 9 bases between. This CDR3 has 15 amino acids. The CDR3 DNA reads TGTGCCAGCAGCTTAAACGGGGGGCCCTACAATGAGCAGTTCTTC. Residues: CASSLNGGPYNEQFF.

The rearrangement uses TRBV7-6 and TRBJ2-3; 7 positions agree with TRBD2. V was clipped by 2 bases and J by 6 bases; unmatched bases: 8. The CDR3 is made up of 15 amino acids. The germline V gene encodes CDR1 SGHVS and CDR2 FNYEAQ. The CDR3 region is CASSLWTRGTDTQYF. The CDR3 DNA sequence: TGTGCCAGCAGCTTATGGACTAGGGGAACCGATACGCAGTATTTT. Using reference TRBV7-6 and TRBJ2-3 for the parts outside the CDR3, the full variable domain is GAGVSQSPRYKVTKRGQDVALRCDPISGHVSLYWYRQALGQGPEFLTYFNYEAQQDKSGLPNDRFSAERPEGSISTLTIQRTEQRDSAMYRCASSLWTRGTDTQYFGPGTRLTVL.

The chain carries TRBV29-1 and TRBJ2-7, with 8 nucleotides matching TRBD1. The CDR3 runs 13 residues. The V segment lost 6 bases and the J segment 1 base; nucleotides outside the gene matches: 5. Germline V gene lookup returns CDR1 SQVTM and CDR2 ANQGSEA. In DNA form, the CDR3 reads TGCAGCGTCCTCGGACAGGGATCCTACGAGCAGTACTTC. As protein: CSVLGQGSYEQYF.

The chain links TRBV6-4 to TRBJ1-2; no clear D gene. V lost 8 bases to trimming and J lost 4 bases, with 14 bases between them. Germline CDR1 and CDR2: MRHNA and SNTAGT. CDR3 size: 13 residues. DNA of the CDR3: TGTGCCAGCCGCCCCTCCGGGGTCTATGGCTACACCTTC. Protein product: CASRPSGVYGYTF.

The V gene is TRBV30, the J gene TRBJ2-5; 8 nucleotides align to TRBD2. The germline gives CDR1 GTSNPN, CDR2 SVGIG (reference sequence). The ends lost 4 bases at V and 3 bases at J; junction bases unmatched: 10. The CDR3 runs to 15 residues. The CDR3 sequence: CAWNPWDSGKETQYF. In DNA form, the CDR3 reads TGTGCCTGGAACCCCTGGGATAGCGGGAAAGAGACCCAGTACTTC.

The V and J genes are TRBV9 and TRBJ1-2, with TRBD1 matching over 10 bases. The CDR3 covers 17 residues. After removal of 3 bases from V and 1 base from J, the junction contained 9 bases not matched to a gene. Germline V gene sequence: CDR1 SGDLS, CDR2 YYNGEE. CDR3 DNA: TGTGCCAGCAGCGCAGACAGGGGGCGCAATGATAACTATGGCTACACCTTC. This translates into CASSADRGRNDNYGYTF.

The chain couples TRBV5-8 to TRBJ2-1; D may be TRBD2 (6 bases). Germline CDR1 SGHTS, CDR2 YDEGEE. The CDR3 spans 15 residues. Trimming removed 2 bases from V and 4 bases from J, with 13 bases in between. The CDR3 is CASSFGTYAYNEQFF. Here the CDR3 DNA reads TGTGCCAGCAGCTTTGGGACTTACGCTTACAATGAGCAGTTCTTC.

V is TRBV19 and J is TRBJ1-1; 7 nucleotides align to TRBD1. The CDR3 has 15 residues. Trimming removed 5 bases from V and 6 bases from J; junction bases left unmatched: 12. Germline lookup yields CDR1 LNHDA and CDR2 SQIVND (reference sequence). The CDR3 DNA is TGTGCCAGTAGTTGGAGAGGGGGCCCTGACCCTGAAGCTTTCTTT. It specifies CASSWRGGPDPEAFF.